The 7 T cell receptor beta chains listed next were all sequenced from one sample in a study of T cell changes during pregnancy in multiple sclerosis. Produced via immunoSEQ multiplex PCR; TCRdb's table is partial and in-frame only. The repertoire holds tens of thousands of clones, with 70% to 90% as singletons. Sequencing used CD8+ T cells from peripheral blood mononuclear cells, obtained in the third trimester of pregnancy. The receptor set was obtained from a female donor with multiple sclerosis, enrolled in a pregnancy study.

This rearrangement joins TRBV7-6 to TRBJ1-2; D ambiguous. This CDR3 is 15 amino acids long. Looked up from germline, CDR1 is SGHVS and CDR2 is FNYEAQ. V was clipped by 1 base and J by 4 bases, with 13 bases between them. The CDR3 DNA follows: TGTGCCAGCAGCTTAGAGGCCGGGTTTAGCTATGGCTACACCTTC. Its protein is CASSLEAGFSYGYTF. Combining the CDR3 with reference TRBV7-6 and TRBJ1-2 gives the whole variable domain GAGVSQSPRYKVTKRGQDVALRCDPISGHVSLYWYRQALGQGPEFLTYFNYEAQQDKSGLPNDRFSAERPEGSISTLTIQRTEQRDSAMYRCASSLEAGFSYGYTFGSGTRLTVV.

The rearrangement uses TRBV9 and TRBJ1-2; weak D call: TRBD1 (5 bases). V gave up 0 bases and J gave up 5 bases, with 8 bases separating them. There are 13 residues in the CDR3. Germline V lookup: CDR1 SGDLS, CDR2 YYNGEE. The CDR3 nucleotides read TGTGCCAGCAGCGTAGGGGGGGAGTATGGCTACACCTTC. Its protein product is CASSVGGEYGYTF. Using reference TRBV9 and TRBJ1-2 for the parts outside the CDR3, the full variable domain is DSGVTQTPKHLITATGQRVTLRCSPRSGDLSVYWYQQSLDQGLQFLIQYYNGEERAKGNILERFSAQQFPDLHSELNLSSLELGDSALYFCASSVGGEYGYTFGSGTRLTVV.

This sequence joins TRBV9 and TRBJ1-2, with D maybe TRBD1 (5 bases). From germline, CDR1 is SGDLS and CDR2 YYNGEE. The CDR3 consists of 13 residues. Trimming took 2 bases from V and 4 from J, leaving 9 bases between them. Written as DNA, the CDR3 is TGTGCCAGCAGCGTTGGGGGACTCTATGGCTACACCTTC. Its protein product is CASSVGGLYGYTF. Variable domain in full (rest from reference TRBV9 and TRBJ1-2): DSGVTQTPKHLITATGQRVTLRCSPRSGDLSVYWYQQSLDQGLQFLIQYYNGEERAKGNILERFSAQQFPDLHSELNLSSLELGDSALYFCASSVGGLYGYTFGSGTRLTVV.

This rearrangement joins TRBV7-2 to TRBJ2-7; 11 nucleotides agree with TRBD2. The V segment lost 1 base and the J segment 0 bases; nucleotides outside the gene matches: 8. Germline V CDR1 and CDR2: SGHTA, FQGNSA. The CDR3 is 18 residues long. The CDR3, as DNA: TGTGCCAGCAGCTTAGACCCTAGCGGGGGGCTTAGCTCCTACGAGCAGTACTTC. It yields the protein CASSLDPSGGLSSYEQYF.

The CDR3, as DNA: TGTGCCAGCAGTGAAAGACAGTTCCTCTACAATGAGCAGTTCTTC. Its translation is CASSERQFLYNEQFF. The chain has TRBV6-1 and TRBJ2-1, with TRBD1 as a possible D gene (5 bases). V was shortened by 2 bases and J by 3 bases, with 11 bases between the two germline ends. Germline assignment: CDR1 MNHNS and CDR2 SASEGT. The CDR3 sequence is 15 residues long.

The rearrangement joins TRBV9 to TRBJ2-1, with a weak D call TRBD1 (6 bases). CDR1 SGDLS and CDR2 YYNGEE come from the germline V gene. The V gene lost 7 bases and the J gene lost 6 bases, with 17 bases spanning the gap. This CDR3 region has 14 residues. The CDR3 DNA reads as TGTGCCAGCGAGCCCTCTACAGGGATCAATGAGCAGTTCTTC. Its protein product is CASEPSTGINEQFF.

The CDR3 DNA is TGCGCCAGCAGCCAAGTTCCCGGACTAGAGCGCACAGATACGCAGTATTTT. This gives the protein CASSQVPGLERTDTQYF. V is TRBV4-1 and J is TRBJ2-3; the match to TRBD2 covers 7 bases. The CDR3 totals 17 residues. The V gene end was trimmed by 1 base and the J gene end by 1 base; junction bases not matched to a gene: 8. CDR1 and CDR2 from the germline V gene are MGHRA and YSYEKL.